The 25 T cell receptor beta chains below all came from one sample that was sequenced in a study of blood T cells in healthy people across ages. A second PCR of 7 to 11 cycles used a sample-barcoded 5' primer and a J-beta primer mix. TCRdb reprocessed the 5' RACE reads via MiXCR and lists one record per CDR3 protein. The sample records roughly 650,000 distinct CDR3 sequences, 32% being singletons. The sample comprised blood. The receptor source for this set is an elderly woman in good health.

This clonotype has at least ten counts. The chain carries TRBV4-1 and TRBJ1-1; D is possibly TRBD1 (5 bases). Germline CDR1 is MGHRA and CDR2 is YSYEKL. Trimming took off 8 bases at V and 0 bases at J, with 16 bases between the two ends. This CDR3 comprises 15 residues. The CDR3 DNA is TGCGCCAGCCGCTCGACATGGGGGATGAACACTGAAGCTTTCTTT. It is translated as CASRSTWGMNTEAFF.

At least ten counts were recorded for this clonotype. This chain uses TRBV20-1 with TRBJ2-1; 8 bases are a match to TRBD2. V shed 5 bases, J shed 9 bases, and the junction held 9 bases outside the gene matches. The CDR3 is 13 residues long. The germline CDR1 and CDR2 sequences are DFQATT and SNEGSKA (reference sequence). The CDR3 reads CSAYSGGPFEQFF. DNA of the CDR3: TGCAGTGCTTACTCGGGGGGGCCTTTTGAGCAGTTCTTC.

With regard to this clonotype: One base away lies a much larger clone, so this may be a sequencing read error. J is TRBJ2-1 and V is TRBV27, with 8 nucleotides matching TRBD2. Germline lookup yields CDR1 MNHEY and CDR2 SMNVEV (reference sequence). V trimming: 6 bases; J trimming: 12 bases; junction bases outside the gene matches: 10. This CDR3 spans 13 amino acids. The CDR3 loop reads CASRPRGGLGQFF. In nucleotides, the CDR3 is TGTGCCAGCAGGCCCCGGGGGGGCCTTGGGCAGTTCTTC.

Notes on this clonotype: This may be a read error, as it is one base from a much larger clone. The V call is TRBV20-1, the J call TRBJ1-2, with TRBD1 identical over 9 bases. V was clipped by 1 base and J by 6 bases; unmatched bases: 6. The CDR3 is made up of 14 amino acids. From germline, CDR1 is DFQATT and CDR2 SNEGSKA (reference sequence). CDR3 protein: CSARAFDRGDGYTF. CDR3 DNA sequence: TGCAGTGCTAGAGCCTTTGACAGGGGGGATGGCTACACCTTC.

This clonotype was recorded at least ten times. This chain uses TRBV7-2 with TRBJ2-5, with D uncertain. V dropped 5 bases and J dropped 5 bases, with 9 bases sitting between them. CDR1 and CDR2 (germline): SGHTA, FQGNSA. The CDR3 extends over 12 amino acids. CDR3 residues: CASSPARETQYF. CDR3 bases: TGTGCCAGCAGCCCCGCTCGGGAGACCCAGTACTTC.

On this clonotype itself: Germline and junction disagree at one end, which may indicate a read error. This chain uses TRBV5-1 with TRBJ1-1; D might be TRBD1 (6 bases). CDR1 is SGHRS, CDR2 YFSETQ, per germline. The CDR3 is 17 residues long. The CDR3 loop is CTSSSASGAPLSTEAFF. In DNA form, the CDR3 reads TGCACCAGCAGCTCGGCCTCAGGGGCCCCTTTGAGCACTGAAGCTTTCTTT.

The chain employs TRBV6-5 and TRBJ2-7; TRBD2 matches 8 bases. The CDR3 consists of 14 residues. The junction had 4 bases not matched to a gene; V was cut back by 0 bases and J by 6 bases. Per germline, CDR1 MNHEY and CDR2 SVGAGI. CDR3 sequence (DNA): TGTGCCAGCAGTTACTCCCGGGGGGGAGGCGAGCAGTACTTC. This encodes CASSYSRGGGEQYF.

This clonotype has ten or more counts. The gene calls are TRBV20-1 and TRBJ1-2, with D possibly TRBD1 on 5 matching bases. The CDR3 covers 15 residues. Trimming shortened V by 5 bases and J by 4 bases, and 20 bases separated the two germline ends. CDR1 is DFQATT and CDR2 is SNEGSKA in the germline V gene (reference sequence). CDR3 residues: CSAPLYRGRGYGYTF. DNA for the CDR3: TGCAGTGCTCCCTTATACCGGGGCCGGGGCTATGGCTACACCTTC.

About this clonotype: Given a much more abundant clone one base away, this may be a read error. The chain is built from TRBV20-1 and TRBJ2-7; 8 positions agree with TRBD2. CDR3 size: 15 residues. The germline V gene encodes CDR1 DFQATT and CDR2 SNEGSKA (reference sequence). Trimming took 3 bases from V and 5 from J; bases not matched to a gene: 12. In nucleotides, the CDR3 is TGCAGTGCTAGGGGTCGGGGGGGCTTAGTGCACGAGCAGTACTTC. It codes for CSARGRGGLVHEQYF.

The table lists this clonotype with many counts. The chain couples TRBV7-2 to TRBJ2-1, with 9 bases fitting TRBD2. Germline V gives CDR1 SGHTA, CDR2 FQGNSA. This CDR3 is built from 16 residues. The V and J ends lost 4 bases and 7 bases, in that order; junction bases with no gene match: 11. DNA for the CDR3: TGTGCCAGCAGCTCAAGGCGGGGGGGCCTAGGTAATGAGCAGTTCTTC. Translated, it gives CASSSRRGGLGNEQFF.

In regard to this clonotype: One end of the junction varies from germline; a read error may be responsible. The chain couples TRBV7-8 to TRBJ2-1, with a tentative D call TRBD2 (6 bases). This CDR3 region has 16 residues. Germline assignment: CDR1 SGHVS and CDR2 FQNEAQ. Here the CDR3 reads CASNLAGWRGYNEQFF. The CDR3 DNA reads TGTGCCAGCAACTTAGCTGGTTGGCGGGGATACAATGAGCAGTTCTTC. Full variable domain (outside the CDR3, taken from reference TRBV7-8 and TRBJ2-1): GAGVSQSPRYKVAKRGQDVALRCDPISGHVSLFWYQQALGQGPEFLTYFQNEAQLDKSGLPSDRFFAERPEGSVSTLKIQRTQQEDSAVYLCASNLAGWRGYNEQFFGPGTRLTVL.

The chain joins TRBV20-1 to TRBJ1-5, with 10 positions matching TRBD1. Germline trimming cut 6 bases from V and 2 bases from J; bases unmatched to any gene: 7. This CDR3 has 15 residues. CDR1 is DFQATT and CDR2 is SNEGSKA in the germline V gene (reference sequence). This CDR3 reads CSAPLGTGGNQPQHF. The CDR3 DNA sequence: TGCAGTGCCCCCCTCGGGACAGGGGGCAATCAGCCCCAGCATTTT.

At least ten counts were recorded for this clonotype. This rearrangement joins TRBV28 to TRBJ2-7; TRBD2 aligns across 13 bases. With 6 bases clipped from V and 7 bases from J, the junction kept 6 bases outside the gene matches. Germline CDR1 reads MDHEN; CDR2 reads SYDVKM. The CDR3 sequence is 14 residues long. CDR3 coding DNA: TGTGCCAGCAGCGGACTAGCGGGGGCGCGAGAGCAGTACTTC. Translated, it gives CASSGLAGAREQYF.

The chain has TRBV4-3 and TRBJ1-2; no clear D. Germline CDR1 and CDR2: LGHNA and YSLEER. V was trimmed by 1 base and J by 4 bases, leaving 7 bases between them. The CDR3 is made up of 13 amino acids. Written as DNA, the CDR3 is TGCGCCAGCAGCCAAGGGGCTTCCTATGGCTACACCTTC. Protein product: CASSQGASYGYTF.

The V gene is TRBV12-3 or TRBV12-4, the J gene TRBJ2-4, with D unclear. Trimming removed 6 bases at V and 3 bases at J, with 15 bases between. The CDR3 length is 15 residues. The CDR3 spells CASSPVGKDKNIQYF. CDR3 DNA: TGTGCCAGCAGCCCAGTGGGTAAGGACAAAAACATTCAGTACTTC.

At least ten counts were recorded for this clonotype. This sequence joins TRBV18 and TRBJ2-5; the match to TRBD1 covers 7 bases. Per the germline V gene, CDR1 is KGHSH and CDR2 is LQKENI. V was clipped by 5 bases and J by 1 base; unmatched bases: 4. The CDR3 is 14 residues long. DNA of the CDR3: TGTGCCAGCTCAATCCGGGACAGCCAAGAGACCCAGTACTTC. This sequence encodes CASSIRDSQETQYF.

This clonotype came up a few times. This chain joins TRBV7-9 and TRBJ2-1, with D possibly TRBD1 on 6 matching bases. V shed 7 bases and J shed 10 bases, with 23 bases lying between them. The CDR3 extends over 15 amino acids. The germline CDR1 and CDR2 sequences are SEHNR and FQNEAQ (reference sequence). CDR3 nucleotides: TGTGCCAGCACCCCCCCTGGGGGCCTCCCCTACGAGCAGTTCTTC. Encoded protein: CASTPPGGLPYEQFF.

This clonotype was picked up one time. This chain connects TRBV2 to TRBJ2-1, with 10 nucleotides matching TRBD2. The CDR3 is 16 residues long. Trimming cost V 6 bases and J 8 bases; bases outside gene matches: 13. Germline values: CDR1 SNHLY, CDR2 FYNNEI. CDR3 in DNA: TGTGCCAGCAGCAGAACTCCAGCGGGAGGGCCCCATGAGCAGTTCTTC. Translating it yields CASSRTPAGGPHEQFF.

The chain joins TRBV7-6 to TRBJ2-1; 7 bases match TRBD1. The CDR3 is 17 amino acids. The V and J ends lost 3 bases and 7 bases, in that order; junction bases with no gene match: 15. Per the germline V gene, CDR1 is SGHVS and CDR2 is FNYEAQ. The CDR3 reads CASSLLRQGMRGNEQFF. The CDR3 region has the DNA TGTGCCAGCAGCTTGCTTCGACAGGGTATGAGAGGAAATGAGCAGTTCTTC. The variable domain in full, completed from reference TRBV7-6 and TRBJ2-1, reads GAGVSQSPRYKVTKRGQDVALRCDPISGHVSLYWYRQALGQGPEFLTYFNYEAQQDKSGLPNDRFSAERPEGSISTLTIQRTEQRDSAMYRCASSLLRQGMRGNEQFFGPGTRLTVL.

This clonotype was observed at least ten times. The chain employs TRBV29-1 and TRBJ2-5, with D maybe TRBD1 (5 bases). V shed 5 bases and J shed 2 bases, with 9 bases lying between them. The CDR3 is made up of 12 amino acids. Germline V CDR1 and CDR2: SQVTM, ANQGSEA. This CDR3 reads CSVSQGQETQYF. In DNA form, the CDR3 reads TGCAGCGTTTCCCAGGGTCAAGAGACCCAGTACTTC.

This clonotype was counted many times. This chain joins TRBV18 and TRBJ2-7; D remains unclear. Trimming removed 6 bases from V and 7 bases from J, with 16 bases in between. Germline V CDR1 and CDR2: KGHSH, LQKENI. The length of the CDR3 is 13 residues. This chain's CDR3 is CASSPASYGEQYF. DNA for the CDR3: TGTGCCAGCTCCCCGGCCTCCTATGGAGAGCAGTACTTC.

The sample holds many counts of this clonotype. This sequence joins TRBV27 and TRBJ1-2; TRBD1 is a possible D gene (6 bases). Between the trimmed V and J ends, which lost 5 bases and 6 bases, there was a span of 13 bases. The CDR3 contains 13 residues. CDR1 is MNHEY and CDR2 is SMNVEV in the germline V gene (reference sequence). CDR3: CASSLGTSHGYTF. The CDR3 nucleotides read TGTGCCAGCAGTCTAGGGACATCCCATGGCTACACCTTC.

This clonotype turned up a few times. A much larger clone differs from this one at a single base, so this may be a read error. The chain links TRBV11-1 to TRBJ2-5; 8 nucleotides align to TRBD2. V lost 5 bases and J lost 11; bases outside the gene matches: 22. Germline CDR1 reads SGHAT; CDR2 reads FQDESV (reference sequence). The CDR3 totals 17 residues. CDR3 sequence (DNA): TGTGCCAGCAGCGACCCACGGCAGCGGGGGACCAACAATGAGCAGTACTTC. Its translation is CASSDPRQRGTNNEQYF.

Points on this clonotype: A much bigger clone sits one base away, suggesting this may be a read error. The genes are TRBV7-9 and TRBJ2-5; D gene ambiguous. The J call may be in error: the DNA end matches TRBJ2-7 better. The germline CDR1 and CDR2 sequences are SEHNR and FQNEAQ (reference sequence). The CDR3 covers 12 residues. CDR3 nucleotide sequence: TGTTCCAGCAGCTTTTGGGAATCCGAGCAGTACTTC. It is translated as CSSSFWESEQYF.

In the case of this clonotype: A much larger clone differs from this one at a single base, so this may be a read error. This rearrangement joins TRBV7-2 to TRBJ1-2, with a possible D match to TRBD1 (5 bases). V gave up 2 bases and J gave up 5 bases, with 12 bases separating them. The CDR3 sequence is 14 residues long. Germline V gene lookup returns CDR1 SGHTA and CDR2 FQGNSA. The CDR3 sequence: CASSLRDGTYGYTF. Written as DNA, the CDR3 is TGTGCCAGCAGCTTAAGGGACGGTACTTATGGCTACACCTTC.